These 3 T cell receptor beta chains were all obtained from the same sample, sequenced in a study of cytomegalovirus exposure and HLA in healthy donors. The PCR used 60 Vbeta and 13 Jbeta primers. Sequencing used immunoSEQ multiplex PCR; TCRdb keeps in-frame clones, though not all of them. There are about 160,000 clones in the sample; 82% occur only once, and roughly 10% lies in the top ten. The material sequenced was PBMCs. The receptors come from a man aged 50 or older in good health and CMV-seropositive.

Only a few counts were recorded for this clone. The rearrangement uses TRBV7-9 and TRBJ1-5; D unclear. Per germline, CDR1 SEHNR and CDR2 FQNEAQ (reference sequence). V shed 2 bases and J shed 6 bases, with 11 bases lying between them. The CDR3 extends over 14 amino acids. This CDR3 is CASSLTRGGQPQHF. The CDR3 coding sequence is TGTGCCAGCAGCTTAACGCGGGGAGGTCAGCCCCAGCATTTT.

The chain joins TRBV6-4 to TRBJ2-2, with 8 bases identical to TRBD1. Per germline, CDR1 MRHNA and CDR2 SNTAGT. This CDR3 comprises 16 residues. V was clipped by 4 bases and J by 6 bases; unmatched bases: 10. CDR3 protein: CASSATGVMGAGELFF. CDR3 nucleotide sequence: TGTGCCAGCAGTGCGACAGGGGTGATGGGCGCCGGGGAGCTGTTTTTT.

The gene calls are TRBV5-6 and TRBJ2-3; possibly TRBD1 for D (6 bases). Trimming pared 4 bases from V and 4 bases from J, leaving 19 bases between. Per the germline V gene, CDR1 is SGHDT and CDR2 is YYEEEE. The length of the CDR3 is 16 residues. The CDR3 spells CASSTIGGGRADTQYF. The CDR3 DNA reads TGTGCCAGCAGCACTATAGGGGGTGGTAGGGCAGATACGCAGTATTTT.